These 6 T cell receptor beta chains came from one sample sequenced in a study of T cell clonotyping in hematopoietic cell transplantation. Data came from immunoSEQ multiplex PCR; TCRdb stores just in-frame clones and leaves some out. Among about 69,000 clones listed, around 94% were seen once. Sequencing was performed on peripheral blood mononuclear cells. Receptor source: a man aged 50-59 years in good health. Some clones in this sample may be carry-over from other donors' samples.

The V gene is TRBV21-1, the J gene TRBJ2-1; the table's D call of TRBD1 was not tested on the DNA. TRBV21-1 is deemed a pseudogene. This CDR3 has 13 amino acids. CDR3 region: CASRGARHYEQFF. In nucleotides, the CDR3 is TGTGCCAGCAGGGGGGCTCGACATTATGAGCAGTTCTTC.

In DNA, the CDR3 is TGTGCCAGCAGTCACCGGGACAGGGGGCAGAAACTGTTTTTT. It specifies CASSHRDRGQKLFF. The chain uses TRBV5-4 and TRBJ1-4; 12 bases map to TRBD1. CDR3 length: 14 residues. Trimming took 5 bases from V and 11 from J; bases not matched to a gene: 7. Germline values: CDR1 SGHNT, CDR2 YYREEE (reference sequence).

V is TRBV4-1 and J is TRBJ2-3, with D unresolved. CDR3 size: 16 residues. Germline V lookup: CDR1 MGHRA, CDR2 YSYEKL. V dropped 2 bases and J dropped 4 bases, with 16 bases sitting between them. This CDR3 reads CASSQLVVGFPDTQYF. The CDR3 DNA reads TGCGCCAGCAGCCAACTCGTAGTGGGGTTCCCAGATACGCAGTATTTT.

Remarks on this clone: The germline gene is not matched at one end of the junction; a read error may be the cause. J is TRBJ2-2 and V is TRBV28; 11 bases are shared with TRBD1. Germline lookup yields CDR1 MDHEN and CDR2 SYDVKM. CDR3 length equals 15 residues. CDR3 DNA: TGTGCCGGCAGCCTAGGACAGGGGGCGACCGGGGAGCTGTTTTTT. The encoded protein is CAGSLGQGATGELFF.

The sample holds one count of this clone. V gene TRBV19 combines with J gene TRBJ2-1; 8 bases agree with TRBD2. V shed 5 bases, J shed 9 bases, and the junction held 12 bases outside the gene matches. Germline V gene sequence: CDR1 LNHDA, CDR2 SQIVND (reference sequence). CDR3 size: 15 residues. As DNA, the CDR3 is TGTGCCAGTAGTTCAAAGCGGGAGAAGTTTCCTGAGCAGTTCTTC. Amino acid sequence: CASSSKREKFPEQFF.

The genes are TRBV19 and TRBJ2-3; 9 bases match TRBD2. Germline values: CDR1 LNHDA, CDR2 SQIVND (reference sequence). V dropped 5 bases and J dropped 3; count of bases not matched to a gene: 3. The CDR3 extends over 14 amino acids. The CDR3 here is CASSEAGGTDTQYF. DNA of the CDR3: TGTGCCAGTAGTGAAGCGGGAGGTACAGATACGCAGTATTTT.